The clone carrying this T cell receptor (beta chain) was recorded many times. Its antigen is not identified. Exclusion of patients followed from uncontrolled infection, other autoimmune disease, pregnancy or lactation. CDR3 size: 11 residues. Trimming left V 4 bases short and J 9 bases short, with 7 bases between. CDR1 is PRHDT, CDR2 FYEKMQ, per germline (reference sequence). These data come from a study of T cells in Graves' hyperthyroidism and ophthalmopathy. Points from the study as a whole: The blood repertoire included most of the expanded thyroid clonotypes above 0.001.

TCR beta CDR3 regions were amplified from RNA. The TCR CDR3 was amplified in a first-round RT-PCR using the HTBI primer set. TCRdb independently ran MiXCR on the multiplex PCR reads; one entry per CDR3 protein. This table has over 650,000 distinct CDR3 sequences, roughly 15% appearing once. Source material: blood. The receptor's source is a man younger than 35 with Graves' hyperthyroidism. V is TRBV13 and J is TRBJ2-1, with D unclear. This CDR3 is CASSSISEQFF. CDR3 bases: TGTGCCAGCAGCTCAATTAGTGAGCAGTTCTTC.